The 30 T cell receptor beta chains reported below all come from one sample, sequenced in a study of blood T cell repertoires in COVID-19. Profiling relied on immunoSEQ multiplex PCR, and the TCRdb table lists in-frame clones only, not all of them. The data contain 200,000 to 300,000 clones, 75% to 85% of them singletons. The specimen sequenced was peripheral blood. All receptors come from a human donor in a cohort sampled during active COVID-19.

V gene TRBV30 combines with J gene TRBJ2-3; 9 bases are shared with TRBD2. Unmatched junction bases numbered 7, after V lost 0 bases and J lost 6 bases. Germline V lookup: CDR1 GTSNPN, CDR2 SVGIG (reference sequence). The CDR3 covers 15 residues. The CDR3 here is CAWSVLTSGSDTQYF. CDR3 nucleotides: TGTGCCTGGAGTGTACTCACTAGCGGGTCGGATACGCAGTATTTT.

This chain joins TRBV20-1 and TRBJ2-3; no clear D. V was pared by 6 bases and J by 0 bases, with 4 bases between. The germline V gene encodes CDR1 DFQATT and CDR2 SNEGSKA (reference sequence). This CDR3 is 11 amino acids long. The CDR3 reads CSATSTDTQYF. In DNA form, the CDR3 reads TGCAGTGCCACTAGCACAGATACGCAGTATTTT.

This clone came up a few times. The rearrangement links TRBV7-2 to TRBJ2-1; 7 bases match TRBD1. CDR1 and CDR2 (germline): SGHTA, FQGNSA. The CDR3 has 14 residues. Trimming at V came to 3 bases and at J to 7 bases, leaving 6 bases not matched to a gene. The CDR3 DNA follows: TGTGCCAGCAGCTTCCCCGGGACAGTAAATGAGCAGTTCTTC. It translates to CASSFPGTVNEQFF.

The table lists this clone with a count of one. This chain connects TRBV27 to TRBJ1-5, with a possible D match to TRBD1 (5 bases). The germline V and J ends were trimmed by 5 bases and 2 bases, with 10 bases remaining between them. From germline, CDR1 is MNHEY and CDR2 SMNVEV (reference sequence). The CDR3 is 14 residues long. CDR3 region: CASSGGNGNQPQHF. The CDR3 nucleotides are TGTGCCAGCAGTGGGGGGAACGGCAATCAGCCCCAGCATTTT.

The chain combines TRBV5-4 with TRBJ2-1, with 8 bases aligning to TRBD1. After removal of 3 bases from V and 5 bases from J, the junction contained 7 bases not matched to a gene. The CDR3 totals 15 residues. Germline loops: CDR1 SGHNT, CDR2 YYREEE (reference sequence). CDR3 residues: CASSSIGTGDNEQFF. The CDR3 DNA reads TGTGCCAGCAGCTCAATCGGGACAGGAGACAATGAGCAGTTCTTC.

V and J are TRBV6-5 and TRBJ2-7; D perhaps matches TRBD2 (7 bases). In germline, CDR1 is MNHEY, CDR2 SVGAGI. The CDR3 contains 14 residues. The V end lost 0 bases, the J end lost 5 bases, and 11 bases lay between the germline ends. The CDR3 here is CASSYSGGRNEQYF. The CDR3 DNA reads as TGTGCCAGCAGTTACTCGGGGGGGCGGAACGAGCAGTACTTC.

This sequence joins TRBV10-2 and TRBJ2-4, with a tentative D call TRBD2 (5 bases). Between the trimmed V and J ends, which lost 6 bases and 5 bases, there was a span of 14 bases. The germline CDR1 and CDR2 sequences are WSHSY and SAAADI. The CDR3 totals 14 residues. CDR3 protein: CASSPRGLENIQYF. CDR3 DNA: TGCGCCAGCAGCCCCAGAGGGCTGGAAAACATTCAGTACTTC.

The V and J genes are TRBV5-1 and TRBJ1-4, with a tentative D call TRBD1 (6 bases). Trimming took off 1 base at V and 5 bases at J, with 9 bases between the two ends. The CDR3 length is 14 residues. The germline V gene has CDR1 SGHRS and CDR2 YFSETQ. The CDR3 is CASSLQQGNEKLFF. DNA for the CDR3: TGCGCCAGCAGCTTGCAACAGGGAAATGAAAAACTGTTTTTT.

The V call is TRBV11-2, the J call TRBJ1-6; the match to TRBD1 covers 7 bases. Germline CDR1 SGHAT, CDR2 FQNNGV. The CDR3 is 17 amino acids. V shed 5 bases and J 0 bases; nucleotides not matched to a gene: 7. CDR3 protein: CASSRTGDSSYNSPLHF. CDR3 nucleotides: TGTGCCAGCAGCAGAACAGGGGATAGCTCCTATAATTCACCCCTCCACTTT.

V is TRBV12-3 or TRBV12-4 and J is TRBJ2-5; no firm D call. The CDR3 loop spans 13 amino acids. V was trimmed by 2 bases and J by 5 bases, leaving 9 bases between them. The CDR3 protein is CASSLRVWETQYF. The CDR3 bases are TGTGCCAGCAGTTTACGAGTTTGGGAGACCCAGTACTTC.

This chain uses TRBV11-1 with TRBJ1-1; 8 nucleotides align to TRBD1. Germline lookup yields CDR1 SGHAT and CDR2 FQDESV (reference sequence). V was pared by 1 base and J by 7 bases, with 8 bases of the junction left unmatched. The CDR3 is 15 amino acids. The CDR3 sequence: CASSLGGTGVFEAFF. CDR3 in DNA: TGTGCCAGCAGCTTAGGGGGGACAGGAGTTTTTGAAGCTTTCTTT. Full variable domain (rest looked up from reference TRBV11-1 and TRBJ1-1): EAEVAQSPRYKITEKSQAVAFWCDPISGHATLYWYRQILGQGPELLVQFQDESVVDDSQLPKDRFSAERLKGVDSTLKIQPAELGDSAMYLCASSLGGTGVFEAFFGQGTRLTVV.

The CDR3 protein is CATEGAAYSYEQYF. The CDR3 bases are TGTGCCACCGAGGGGGCAGCTTATTCCTACGAGCAGTACTTC. This chain joins TRBV10-3 and TRBJ2-7, with 7 bases that match TRBD1. After removal of 10 bases from V and 1 base from J, the junction contained 10 bases not matched to a gene. This CDR3 is built from 14 residues. CDR1 is ENHRY and CDR2 is SYGVKD in the germline V gene.

The rearrangement links TRBV11-2 to TRBJ1-1; 11 bases map to TRBD1. V shed 5 bases, J shed 4 bases, and the junction held 3 bases outside the gene matches. Germline CDR1 reads SGHAT; CDR2 reads FQNNGV. The CDR3 is made up of 14 amino acids. CDR3: CASSGQGAFTEAFF. The CDR3, as DNA: TGTGCCAGCAGCGGACAGGGGGCTTTCACTGAAGCTTTCTTT.

The J gene is TRBJ2-5, the V gene TRBV5-1; TRBD2 aligns across 9 bases. Germline CDR1 is SGHRS and CDR2 is YFSETQ. V was clipped by 7 bases and J by 1 base; unmatched bases: 11. The length of the CDR3 is 16 residues. CDR3 nucleotides: TGCGCCAGCCAGACTAGCGGAAATGAGCCCCAAGAGACCCAGTACTTC. It encodes CASQTSGNEPQETQYF. The full variable domain, completed using reference TRBV5-1 and TRBJ2-5, is KAGVTQTPRYLIKTRGQQVTLSCSPISGHRSVSWYQQTPGQGLQFLFEYFSETQRNKGNFPGRFSGRQFSNSRSEMNVSTLELGDSALYLCASQTSGNEPQETQYFGPGTRLLVL.

The CDR3, as DNA: TGTGCCAGTGCCGGGACACCCGGAGAAAAACTGTTTTTT. This encodes CASAGTPGEKLFF. The chain combines TRBV27 with TRBJ1-4; D might be TRBD1 (6 bases). The germline gives CDR1 MNHEY, CDR2 SMNVEV (reference sequence). Trimming stripped 9 bases from V and 8 bases from J, with 16 bases between. The CDR3 loop spans 13 amino acids. Using reference TRBV27 and TRBJ1-4 for the parts outside the CDR3, the full variable domain is EAQVTQNPRYLITVTGKKLTVTCSQNMNHEYMSWYRQDPGLGLRQIYYSMNVEVTDKGDVPEGYKVSRKEKRNFPLILESPSPNQTSLYFCASAGTPGEKLFFGSGTQLSVL.

V gene TRBV30 combines with J gene TRBJ2-7; TRBD1 matches at 8 bases. The V segment lost 3 bases and the J segment 2 bases; nucleotides outside the gene matches: 6. Germline-derived CDR1 and CDR2 are GTSNPN and SVGIG (reference sequence). The CDR3 consists of 14 residues. CDR3 nucleotides: TGTGCCTGGAGACGAGGGACAGGTCCCTACGAGCAGTACTTC. It translates to CAWRRGTGPYEQYF. Based on the CDR3 plus reference TRBV30 and TRBJ2-7, the full variable domain is SQTIHQWPATLVQPVGSPLSLECTVEGTSNPNLYWYRQAAGRGLQLLFYSVGIGQISSEVPQNLSASRPQDRQFILSSKKLLLSDSGFYLCAWRRGTGPYEQYFGPGTRLTVT.

The rearrangement joins TRBV12-5 to TRBJ2-7; 10 nucleotides agree with TRBD2. V was pared by 2 bases and J by 5 bases, with 6 bases of the junction left unmatched. Germline CDR1 is LGHNT and CDR2 is FRNRAP. The CDR3 sequence is 15 residues long. The CDR3 is CASGLPSGSNDEQYF. For the CDR3, the DNA is TGTGCTAGTGGTTTGCCTAGCGGGAGTAACGACGAGCAGTACTTC.

V gene TRBV2 combines with J gene TRBJ1-6, with D perhaps matching TRBD1 (5 bases). The CDR3 contains 15 residues. Trimming left V 7 bases short and J 7 bases short, with 17 bases between. Germline V gene data show CDR1 as SNHLY and CDR2 as FYNNEI. The CDR3 coding sequence is TGTGCCAGCAAGGGTCAGGGAACGGAGAATTCACCCCTCCACTTT. This gives the protein CASKGQGTENSPLHF. Together with reference TRBV2 and TRBJ1-6, the CDR3 gives the full variable domain: EPEVTQTPSHQVTQMGQEVILRCVPISNHLYFYWYRQILGQKVEFLVSFYNNEISEKSEIFDDQFSVERPDGSNFTLKIRSTKLEDSAMYFCASKGQGTENSPLHFGNGTRLTVT.

This chain joins TRBV5-1 and TRBJ1-3, with 8 bases identical to TRBD1. V trimming: 3 bases; J trimming: 3 bases; junction bases outside the gene matches: 8. The V gene's germline CDR1 is SGHRS and CDR2 YFSETQ. The CDR3 has 16 residues. In DNA, the CDR3 is TGCGCCAGCAGCTCATATCAGGGGGCTCGTGGAAACACCATATATTTT. It is translated as CASSSYQGARGNTIYF. The full variable domain, with the rest looked up from reference TRBV5-1 and TRBJ1-3, is KAGVTQTPRYLIKTRGQQVTLSCSPISGHRSVSWYQQTPGQGLQFLFEYFSETQRNKGNFPGRFSGRQFSNSRSEMNVSTLELGDSALYLCASSSYQGARGNTIYFGEGSWLTVV.

The chain employs TRBV7-2 and TRBJ2-4, with D possibly matching TRBD1 (5 bases). V lost 5 bases to trimming and J lost 5 bases, with 10 bases between them. CDR3 length: 13 amino acids. Looked up from germline, CDR1 is SGHTA and CDR2 is FQGNSA. The CDR3 loop reads CASSQGDENIQYF. The CDR3 DNA reads TGTGCCAGCAGCCAGGGCGACGAAAACATTCAGTACTTC.

Remarks on this clone: The same CDR3 is also encoded by other DNA sequences in this sample. This chain uses TRBV7-2 with TRBJ1-5; 7 bases are shared with TRBD1. Germline loops: CDR1 SGHTA, CDR2 FQGNSA. This CDR3 has 17 amino acids. V shed 1 base, J shed 0 bases, and the junction held 6 bases outside the gene matches. CDR3 residues: CASSLDGRGYSNQPQHF. In DNA form, the CDR3 reads TGTGCCAGCAGCTTAGATGGCAGGGGGTATAGCAATCAGCCCCAGCATTTT.

V usage is TRBV2 and J usage is TRBJ1-1, with 7 bases aligning to TRBD1. Germline CDR1 reads SNHLY; CDR2 reads FYNNEI. This CDR3 contains 14 residues. With 6 bases clipped from V and 3 bases from J, the junction kept 7 bases outside the gene matches. The CDR3 protein is CASSTGAEDTEAFF. The CDR3, as DNA: TGTGCCAGCAGCACAGGGGCGGAGGACACTGAAGCTTTCTTT.

In regard to this clone: At the DNA level, this CDR3 is encoded by other sequences in the same sample as well. The CDR3 protein is CASSAQGGETQYF. DNA for the CDR3: TGTGCCAGCAGCGCCCAGGGGGGAGAGACCCAGTACTTC. The rearrangement uses TRBV5-4 and TRBJ2-5; the D gene is possibly TRBD1 (7 bases). The V gene lost 4 bases and the J gene lost 4 bases, with 11 bases spanning the gap. The germline CDR1 and CDR2 sequences are SGHNT and YYREEE (reference sequence). The CDR3 is 13 residues long.

The chain carries TRBV10-3 and TRBJ1-1, with TRBD1 as a possible D gene (5 bases). Between the trimmed V and J ends, which lost 5 bases and 4 bases, there was a span of 14 bases. The CDR3 spans 14 residues. Germline CDR1 and CDR2: ENHRY and SYGVKD. The chain's CDR3 is CAISSGRGSTEAFF. The DNA of the CDR3 is TGTGCCATCAGTTCCGGACGGGGGAGCACTGAAGCTTTCTTT.

This clone was counted once. The chain links TRBV28 to TRBJ2-7, with a tentative D call TRBD1 (6 bases). This CDR3 has 14 residues. Per the germline V gene, CDR1 is MDHEN and CDR2 is SYDVKM. Trimming took 7 bases from V and 4 from J, leaving 17 bases between them. In DNA form, the CDR3 reads TGTGCCAGCACCTCTGGGGGCAGGGGTTACGAGCAGTACTTC. Its translation: CASTSGGRGYEQYF. Full variable domain (remainder filled in from reference TRBV28 and TRBJ2-7): DVKVTQSSRYLVKRTGEKVFLECVQDMDHENMFWYRQDPGLGLRLIYFSYDVKMKEKGDIPEGYSVSREKKERFSLILESASTNQTSMYLCASTSGGRGYEQYFGPGTRLTVT.

The chain carries TRBV11-2 and TRBJ2-7, with 9 positions matching TRBD1. J gave up 4 bases and V 0 bases, and 10 bases lay outside the gene matches. This CDR3 is 17 amino acids long. Per germline, CDR1 SGHAT and CDR2 FQNNGV. The CDR3 DNA reads TGTGCCAGCAGCTTAGAGGAGGCAGGGACAGGGCAATACGAGCAGTACTTC. Protein: CASSLEEAGTGQYEQYF.

There are a few counts of this clone. This chain joins TRBV19 and TRBJ2-2; tentatively, D is TRBD2 (5 bases). The CDR3 length is 14 residues. Trimming took 6 bases from V and 7 from J, leaving 15 bases between them. Germline V gene lookup returns CDR1 LNHDA and CDR2 SQIVND (reference sequence). The CDR3 coding sequence is TGTGCCAGTAGGGGTAGGGAGATTAACGGGGAGCTGTTTTTT. Protein product: CASRGREINGELFF.

Worth noting for this clone: This specimen includes other DNA sequences encoding the same CDR3. This sequence joins TRBV5-1 and TRBJ1-1; 7 nucleotides align to TRBD1. V shed 4 bases and J 0 bases; nucleotides not matched to a gene: 3. The CDR3 contains 14 residues. The germline V gene encodes CDR1 SGHRS and CDR2 YFSETQ. CDR3 residues: CASSRGQLNTEAFF. DNA of the CDR3: TGCGCCAGCAGCAGGGGACAGTTGAACACTGAAGCTTTCTTT.

V usage is TRBV11-1 and J usage is TRBJ2-5, with a weak D call TRBD2 (6 bases). Between the trimmed V and J ends, which lost 4 bases and 4 bases, there was a span of 22 bases. The V gene's germline CDR1 is SGHAT and CDR2 FQDESV (reference sequence). The CDR3 covers 17 residues. The CDR3 coding sequence is TGTGCCAGCAGCTCAGCTGAGGGTCTAGCGTGGGGAGAGACCCAGTACTTC. Translation: CASSSAEGLAWGETQYF.

The chain is built from TRBV15 and TRBJ2-3; weak D call: TRBD2 (5 bases). The CDR3 loop spans 14 amino acids. V was trimmed by 1 base and J by 0 bases, leaving 5 bases between them. Per the germline V gene, CDR1 is LNHNV and CDR2 is YYDKDF (reference sequence). The CDR3: CATSRGTSTDTQYF. The DNA for the CDR3 is TGTGCCACCAGCAGAGGGACTAGCACAGATACGCAGTATTTT.